The subject of this entry is one TCR beta chain. The length of the CDR3 is 15 residues. Trimming removed 5 bases from V and 4 bases from J; junction bases left unmatched: 6. The germline V gene has CDR1 SGHVS and CDR2 FNYEAQ. This sample was taken from a study of blood T cell repertoires in COVID-19. Study-wide background: Sources were T cells, B-cell-depleted T cells, or PBMCs; the material itself was cDNA or gDNA.

Per the original methods: Researchers report that nucleated cell counts were estimated from reference gene primer amplification. Sequenced by immunoSEQ multiplex PCR; TCRdb stores in-frame clones only, minus some. V and J calls and clone size are given by that table; D and trimming were obtained from the DNA. The profile shows about 170,000 clones, around 84% of them singletons. The chain links TRBV7-6 to TRBJ2-2; 8 bases map to TRBD1. Sequencing used peripheral blood. This TCR came from a woman aged 80 or over with COVID-19, enrolled during active disease. CDR3 loop: CASSLQGAITGELFF. CDR3 DNA: TGTGCCAGCAGCCTTCAGGGGGCTATCACCGGGGAGCTGTTTTTT.